This is a list of T cell receptor beta chains from one sample in a study of lung T cells in sarcoidosis with Löfgren's syndrome. One entry per CDR3 protein results from TCRdb running MiXCR on the reads. Of some 21,000 distinct CDR3 sequences in the sample, 20% to 25% were seen once. The sample comprised CD4+ T cells from bronchoalveolar lavage. These receptors all stem from a human donor with sarcoidosis (Löfgren's syndrome or another form), or a control subject (not recorded which). Both conserved end residues are part of each CDR3. D genes are given only for firm matches. Not all rows give a size; the values are once, few, many and, for expanded clones, a class.

D gene	V gene	clone size	J gene	CDR3 protein	CDR3 DNA
NA	TRBV20-1	NA	TRBJ2-3	CSAIVGISYTDTQYF	TGCAGTGCTATAGTTGGGATTAGTTATACAGATACGCAGTATTTT
NA	TRBV2	many	TRBJ2-5	CASRVSRVNQETQYF	TGTGCCAGCAGGGTCTCCAGGGTAAATCAAGAGACCCAGTACTTC
TRBD2	TRBV12-3/TRBV12-4	NA	TRBJ2-1	CASRPAGVHSNEQFF	TGTGCCAGCAGGCCAGCGGGAGTACACTCCAATGAGCAGTTCTTC
TRBD2	TRBV20-1	medium-sized	TRBJ2-7	CSAPLAGVSEQYF	TGCAGTGCTCCACTAGCGGGAGTCTCCGAGCAGTACTTC
NA	TRBV29-1	many	TRBJ2-5	CSVLGLYSQETQYF	TGCAGCGTCCTGGGACTCTACTCACAAGAGACCCAGTACTTC
NA	TRBV7-2	medium-sized	TRBJ2-3	CASSLDVSGTPAQYF	TGTGCCAGCAGCTTAGATGTTAGCGGCACCCCGGCGCAGTATTTT
NA	TRBV20-1	medium-sized	TRBJ1-2	CSARDPAYGYTF	TGCAGTGCTAGAGATCCTGCATATGGCTACACCTTC
NA	TRBV5-4	NA	TRBJ1-4	CASSSQFSRATNEKLFF	TGTGCCAGCAGCTCACAGTTCAGTCGCGCAACTAATGAAAAACTGTTTTTT
TRBD1	TRBV12-3/TRBV12-4	NA	TRBJ2-5	CASSPQGALETQYF	TGTGCCAGCAGTCCACAGGGGGCGCTGGAGACCCAGTACTTC
TRBD1	TRBV4-1	NA	TRBJ2-1	CASSQDPTGSYNEQFF	TGCGCCAGCAGCCAAGACCCGACAGGGTCCTACAATGAGCAGTTCTTC